This T cell receptor beta chain was recovered during a study of HIV-infected patients and healthy controls. The V and J ends lost 0 bases and 9 bases respectively, with 6 bases between them. This CDR3 is built from 12 residues. Per germline, CDR1 GTSNPN and CDR2 SVGIG (reference sequence). Antiretroviral therapy had run roughly three months, about 14 weeks, before follow-up blood collection. The repertoire came from unfractionated whole blood and reflected all unsorted peripheral T cells. Approximately 500 ng RNA was reverse transcribed with alpha and beta constant-region primers. Using multiplexing indices, alpha and beta chain libraries were generated apart by chain-specific third strand synthesis. TCRdb fed the 5' RACE reads into MiXCR, producing one record per CDR3 protein. The table lists 8,500 to 9,000 distinct CDR3 sequences, 8.4% of them singletons, with about 10% in the top ten.

The sequence was obtained from an adult with HIV infection. The chain employs TRBV30 and TRBJ1-6; D is ambiguous. The sequencing here drew on blood, taken during antiretroviral therapy. CDR3 sequence reads: CAWSVISSPLHF. The DNA for the CDR3 is TGTGCCTGGAGTGTAATCTCTTCACCCCTCCACTTT.